The rows below give T cell receptor beta chains drawn from one sample of a study of CD8 T cells in ankylosing spondylitis. Via MiXCR, TCRdb re-called the 5' RACE reads, giving one row per CDR3 protein. The repertoire includes roughly 670,000 distinct CDR3 sequences, roughly 19% of them detected once, and about a fifth sits in the top ten. Sequencing was done on a sample of blood, either unsorted or a sorted T cell fraction (not recorded which). These receptors all stem from a male donor with ankylosing spondylitis. The CDR3 runs from the conserved cysteine through the conserved F or W. The D gene is left open where the match is weak. Some rows mark clone size as missing; the rest say once, few, many or name a class of expanded clone.

>NA|TRBV12-3/TRBV12-4|TRBJ1-4|NA
CASSLGGRGEKLFF
TGTGCCAGCAGTTTAGGAGGGCGAGGTGAAAAACTGTTTTTT
>NA|TRBV7-3|TRBJ2-1|TRBD2
CASSGAGLASGNEQFF
TGTGCCAGCAGCGGAGCGGGACTAGCGTCGGGTAATGAGCAGTTCTTC
>few|TRBV5-1|TRBJ2-2|NA
CASSQTEVATGELFF
TGCGCCAGCAGTCAGACAGAAGTTGCAACCGGGGAGCTGTTTTTT
>few|TRBV29-1|TRBJ2-2|TRBD1
CSAKTGGAFGELFF
TGCAGCGCCAAGACAGGGGGCGCGTTCGGGGAGCTGTTTTTT
>NA|TRBV12-3/TRBV12-4|TRBJ1-5|NA
CASSPGHANQPQHF
TGTGCCAGCAGTCCCGGACACGCGAACCAGCCCCAGCATTTT
>few|TRBV11-2|TRBJ1-2|NA
CASSLSAPALYGYTF
TGTGCCAGCAGCTTATCAGCACCCGCACTCTATGGCTACACCTTC
>NA|TRBV5-5|TRBJ2-3|NA
CASSDAGPADTQYF
TGTGCCAGCAGCGACGCGGGGCCCGCAGATACGCAGTATTTT
>NA|TRBV6-5|TRBJ1-4|NA
CASSYSLGILEKLFF
TGTGCCAGCAGTTACTCGCTCGGGATTCTTGAAAAACTGTTTTTT
>NA|TRBV7-2|TRBJ2-1|TRBD2
CASSWGGLAGGYNEQFF
TGTGCCAGCAGCTGGGGGGGACTAGCGGGAGGATACAATGAGCAGTTCTTC
>few|TRBV27|TRBJ2-7|TRBD2
CASSLTPSGPYEQYF
TGTGCCAGCAGTTTAACGCCTAGCGGACCCTACGAGCAGTACTTC
>NA|TRBV20-1|TRBJ2-7|NA
CSARAGTVWYEQYF
TGCAGTGCTAGAGCGGGGACCGTTTGGTACGAGCAGTACTTC
>NA|TRBV5-6|TRBJ2-5|TRBD1
CASSLVDRGFRETQYF
TGTGCCAGCAGCTTGGTAGACAGGGGGTTTCGGGAGACCCAGTACTTC
>many|TRBV10-3|TRBJ2-5|NA
CAISEYSQETQYF
TGTGCCATCAGTGAGTACAGCCAAGAGACCCAGTACTTC
>NA|TRBV7-2|TRBJ2-7|TRBD2
CASSFGGEAGEAQYF
TGTGCCAGCAGCTTTGGAGGGGAAGCGGGAGAGGCGCAGTACTTC
>few|TRBV18|TRBJ2-5|NA
CASSPGLDETQYF
TGTGCCAGCTCACCCGGACTGGACGAGACCCAGTACTTC
>few|TRBV7-2|TRBJ1-2|NA
CASSLKVGANYGYTF
TGTGCCAGCAGCTTAAAGGTTGGAGCTAACTATGGCTACACCTTC
>many|TRBV9|TRBJ1-4|NA
CASSATGLSYEKLFF
TGTGCCAGCAGCGCGACGGGACTCAGCTATGAAAAACTGTTTTTT
>few|TRBV28|TRBJ2-1|NA
CASSLGLGDKLFYNEQFF
TGTGCCAGCAGCCTAGGTTTGGGCGACAAACTTTTCTACAATGAGCAGTTCTTC
>few|TRBV20-1|TRBJ2-1|NA
CSARMESWYEQFF
TGCAGTGCTAGGATGGAGAGTTGGTATGAGCAGTTCTTC
>NA|TRBV7-2|TRBJ2-6|TRBD2
CASSLWASGGPTRSGANVLTF
TGTGCCAGCAGCTTATGGGCTAGCGGGGGGCCCACCAGATCTGGGGCCAACGTCCTGACTTTC
>NA|TRBV18|TRBJ2-1|TRBD1
CASSPWTGEIYNEQFF
TGTGCCAGCTCACCTTGGACAGGGGAGATCTACAATGAGCAGTTCTTC
>NA|TRBV28|TRBJ2-1|TRBD1
CASRHTSGDRGRKGEFF
TGTGCCAGCAGGCATACATCCGGGGACAGGGGGCGAAAGGGGGAGTTCTTC
>NA|TRBV20-1|TRBJ2-7|TRBD2
CSARDLSSGTTYEQYF
TGCAGTGCTAGAGATCTATCTAGCGGGACTACCTACGAGCAGTACTTC
>few|TRBV4-1|TRBJ1-4|TRBD1
CASSQDLGQVDSTNEKLFF
TGCGCCAGCAGCCAAGATTTGGGACAGGTAGACTCAACTAATGAAAAACTGTTTTTT
>few|TRBV28|TRBJ2-5|NA
CASSLGVVEETQYF
TGTGCCAGCAGTTTAGGGGTGGTGGAAGAGACCCAGTACTTC
>few|TRBV29-1|TRBJ2-1|TRBD1
CSVDRGLINEQFF
TGCAGCGTTGACAGGGGGCTAATTAATGAGCAGTTCTTC
>many|TRBV7-9|TRBJ1-6|TRBD1
CASSLERDRNSPLHF
TGTGCCAGCAGCTTAGAACGGGACAGGAATTCACCCCTCCACTTT
>NA|TRBV7-8|TRBJ2-7|TRBD2
CASSFLSSGSVYEQYF
TGTGCCAGCAGCTTCCTCAGTAGCGGGAGCGTCTACGAGCAGTACTTC
>many|TRBV30|TRBJ1-5|NA
CAWSEGNQPQHF
TGTGCCTGGAGTGAGGGGAATCAGCCCCAGCATTTT
>few|TRBV6-1|TRBJ2-6|TRBD1
CASSRDRAYSGANVLTF
TGTGCCAGCAGCCGGGACAGGGCCTACTCTGGGGCCAACGTCCTGACTTTC
>NA|TRBV7-8|TRBJ2-1|NA
CASSLFGPGLHNEQFF
TGTGCCAGCAGCTTATTTGGACCGGGACTCCACAATGAGCAGTTCTTC
>once|TRBV20-1|TRBJ2-5|NA
CSARGGIRTARPGDQYF
TGCAGTGCTAGAGGCGGTATCCGGACAGCCCGCCCGGGGGACCAGTACTTC
>few|TRBV7-9|TRBJ2-7|TRBD1
CASSFSGQGPYEQYF
TGTGCCAGCAGCTTTAGTGGACAGGGCCCCTACGAGCAGTACTTC
>few|TRBV9|TRBJ2-1|TRBD2
CASSVLAGGWNEQFF
TGTGCCAGCAGCGTACTAGCGGGGGGATGGAATGAGCAGTTCTTC
>few|TRBV20-1|TRBJ2-1|TRBD2
CSARAFSGSSYNEQFF
TGCAGTGCTAGGGCCTTTAGCGGGAGCTCCTACAATGAGCAGTTCTTC
>few|TRBV7-2|TRBJ2-7|TRBD1
CASSLAGTGAYEQYF
TGTGCCAGCAGCTTAGCTGGGACAGGGGCCTACGAGCAGTACTTC